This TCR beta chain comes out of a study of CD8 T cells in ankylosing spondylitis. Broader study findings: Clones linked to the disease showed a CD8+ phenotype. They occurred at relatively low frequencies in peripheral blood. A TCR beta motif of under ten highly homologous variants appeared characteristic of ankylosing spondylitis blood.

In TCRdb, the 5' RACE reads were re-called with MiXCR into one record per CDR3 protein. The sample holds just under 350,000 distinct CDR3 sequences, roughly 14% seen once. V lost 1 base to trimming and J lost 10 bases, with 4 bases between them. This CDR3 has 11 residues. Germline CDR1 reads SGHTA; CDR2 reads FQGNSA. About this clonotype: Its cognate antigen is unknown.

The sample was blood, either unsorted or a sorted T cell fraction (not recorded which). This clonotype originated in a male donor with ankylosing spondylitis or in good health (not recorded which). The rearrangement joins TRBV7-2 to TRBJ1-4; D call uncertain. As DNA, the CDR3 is TGTGCCAGCAGCTTAGGGGTAAAACTGTTTTTT. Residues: CASSLGVKLFF.